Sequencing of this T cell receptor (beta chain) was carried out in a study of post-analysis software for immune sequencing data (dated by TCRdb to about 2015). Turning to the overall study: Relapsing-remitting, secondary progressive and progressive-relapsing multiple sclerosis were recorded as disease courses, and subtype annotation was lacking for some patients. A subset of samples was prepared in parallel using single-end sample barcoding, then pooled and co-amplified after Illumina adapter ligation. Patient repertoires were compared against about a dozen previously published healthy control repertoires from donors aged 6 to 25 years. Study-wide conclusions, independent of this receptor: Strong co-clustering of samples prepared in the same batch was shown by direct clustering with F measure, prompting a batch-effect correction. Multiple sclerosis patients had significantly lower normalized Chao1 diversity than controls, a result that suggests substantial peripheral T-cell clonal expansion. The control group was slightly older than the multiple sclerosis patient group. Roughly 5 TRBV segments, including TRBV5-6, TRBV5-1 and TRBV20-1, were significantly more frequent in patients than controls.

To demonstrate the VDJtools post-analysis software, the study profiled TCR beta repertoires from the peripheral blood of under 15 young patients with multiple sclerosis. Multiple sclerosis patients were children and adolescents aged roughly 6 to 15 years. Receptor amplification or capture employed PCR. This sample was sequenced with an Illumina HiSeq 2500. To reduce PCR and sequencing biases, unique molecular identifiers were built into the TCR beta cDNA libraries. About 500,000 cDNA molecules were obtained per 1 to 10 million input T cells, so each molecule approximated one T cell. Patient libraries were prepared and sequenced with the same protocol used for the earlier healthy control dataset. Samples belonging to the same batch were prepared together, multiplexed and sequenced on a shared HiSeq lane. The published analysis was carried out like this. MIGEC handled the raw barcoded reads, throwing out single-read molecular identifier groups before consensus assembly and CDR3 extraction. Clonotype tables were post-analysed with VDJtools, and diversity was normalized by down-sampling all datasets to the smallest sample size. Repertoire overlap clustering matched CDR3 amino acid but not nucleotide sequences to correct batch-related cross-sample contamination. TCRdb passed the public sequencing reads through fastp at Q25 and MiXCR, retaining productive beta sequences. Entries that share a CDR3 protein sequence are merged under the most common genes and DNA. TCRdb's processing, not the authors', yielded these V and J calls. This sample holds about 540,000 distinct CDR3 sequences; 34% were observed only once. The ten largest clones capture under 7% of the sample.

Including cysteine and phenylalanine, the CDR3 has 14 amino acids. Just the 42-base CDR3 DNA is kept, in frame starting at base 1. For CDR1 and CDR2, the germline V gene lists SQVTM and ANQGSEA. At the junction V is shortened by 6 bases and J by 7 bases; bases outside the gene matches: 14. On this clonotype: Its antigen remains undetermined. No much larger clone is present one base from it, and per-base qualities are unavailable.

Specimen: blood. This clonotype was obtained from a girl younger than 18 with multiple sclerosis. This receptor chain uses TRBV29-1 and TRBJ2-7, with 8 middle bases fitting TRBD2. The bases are TGCAGCGTCGCGCGGGGGGCCGCCTACAATGAGCAGTACTTC. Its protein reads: CSVARGAAYNEQYF.